Here is one T cell receptor (beta chain) with its context. These data belong to a study of blood T cell repertoires in COVID-19. Method: immunoSEQ multiplex PCR; TCRdb's copy keeps in-frame clones and lacks some. Among roughly 160,000 clones listed, 74% were seen once. V lost 1 base, J lost 2 bases, and 11 bases lay in between. The length of the CDR3 is 15 residues. Looked up from germline, CDR1 is LGHDT and CDR2 is YNNKEL (reference sequence). This chain links TRBV3-1 (or the pseudogene TRBV3-2) with TRBJ1-1; possibly TRBD1 for D (6 bases). Sample: peripheral blood. The source is a woman at least 80 years old with acute or convalescent COVID-19. The CDR3 loop is CASSQAGGGNTEAFF. For the CDR3, the DNA is TGTGCCAGCAGCCAAGCGGGGGGCGGTAACACTGAAGCTTTCTTT.